These 15 T cell receptor beta chains were sequenced from one sample in a study of cytomegalovirus exposure and HLA in healthy donors. In the PCR, 60 Vbeta and 13 Jbeta primers were used. The table came from immunoSEQ multiplex PCR; TCRdb's copy has only in-frame clones and leaves some out. The sample includes roughly 50,000 clones, 70% to 75% of them seen just once. Sequencing was done on a sample of PBMCs. The receptor set was obtained from a man aged 25 to 40 in good health and CMV-seropositive.

This clone was counted between two and nine times. V and J are TRBV6-5 and TRBJ2-6; tentatively, D is TRBD1 (5 bases). The CDR3 covers 14 residues. Germline V gene data show CDR1 as MNHEY and CDR2 as SVGAGI. Trimming removed 6 bases at V and 3 bases at J, with 9 bases between. CDR3 amino acids: CASRGLGGANVLTF. The CDR3 DNA is TGTGCCAGCAGGGGGCTAGGTGGGGCCAACGTCCTGACTTTC.

V and J are TRBV5-1 and TRBJ1-2; TRBD1 aligns across 9 bases. The CDR3 consists of 13 residues. The trim removed 4 bases at V and 5 bases at J, leaving 3 bases unmatched. The germline gives CDR1 SGHRS, CDR2 YFSETQ. CDR3 sequence: CASSQGQGYGYTF. In DNA, the CDR3 is TGCGCCAGCAGCCAGGGACAGGGTTATGGCTACACCTTC.

The V call is TRBV6-5, the J call TRBJ2-5; D is perhaps TRBD2 (5 bases). Germline V lookup: CDR1 MNHEY, CDR2 SVGAGI. V was clipped by 2 bases and J by 3 bases, with 10 bases between them. CDR3 length equals 14 residues. CDR3 protein: CASSYRGRKETQYF. The CDR3 DNA reads TGTGCCAGCAGTTACCGGGGTAGAAAAGAGACCCAGTACTTC.

The rearrangement joins TRBV10-2 to TRBJ2-1, with a tentative D call TRBD2 (5 bases). There are 12 residues in the CDR3. Trimming took off 11 bases at V and 9 bases at J, with 17 bases between the two ends. CDR1 is WSHSY and CDR2 is SAAADI in the germline V gene. CDR3 sequence reads: CAALLFEGEQFF. CDR3 nucleotides: TGCGCCGCACTTTTGTTCGAGGGTGAGCAGTTCTTC.

The table lists this clone with a count of one. The chain couples TRBV6-5 to TRBJ1-2; D remains unclear. CDR3 length: 13 amino acids. Germline V gives CDR1 MNHEY, CDR2 SVGAGI. Trimming left V 2 bases short and J 2 bases short, with 6 bases between. The CDR3 sequence: CASSYRLNYGYTF. The CDR3 DNA follows: TGTGCCAGCAGTTACCGGTTGAACTATGGCTACACCTTC.

This clone came up a few times. The V call is TRBV27, the J call TRBJ2-1; 7 positions agree with TRBD1. The V gene's germline CDR1 is MNHEY and CDR2 SMNVEV (reference sequence). Trimming removed 5 bases from V and 4 bases from J; junction bases left unmatched: 5. The CDR3 is 14 residues long. CDR3 in amino acids: CASSTGVWYNEQFF. In DNA, the CDR3 is TGTGCCAGCAGTACAGGGGTGTGGTACAATGAGCAGTTCTTC.

J is TRBJ2-2 and V is TRBV27; a weak D match, TRBD1 (6 bases). In germline, CDR1 is MNHEY, CDR2 SMNVEV (reference sequence). The CDR3 sequence is 18 residues long. The germline V and J ends were trimmed by 1 base and 3 bases, with 18 bases remaining between them. The CDR3, as DNA: TGTGCCAGCAGTTTATTCCTTGGGACACAAACGTACACCGGGGAGCTGTTTTTT. Protein product: CASSLFLGTQTYTGELFF.

This clone was seen a single time. The rearrangement joins TRBV9 to TRBJ2-3; 7 bases are a match to TRBD2. This CDR3 has 15 amino acids. Germline values: CDR1 SGDLS, CDR2 YYNGEE. V shed 3 bases and J 3 bases; nucleotides not matched to a gene: 7. The chain's CDR3 is CASSARLAETDTQYF. The CDR3 DNA is TGTGCCAGCAGCGCGAGGCTAGCGGAAACAGATACGCAGTATTTT.

The rearrangement joins TRBV19 to TRBJ2-7; D possibly corresponds to TRBD1 (6 bases). Trimming took 2 bases from V and 0 from J, leaving 8 bases between them. Germline V CDR1 and CDR2: LNHDA, SQIVND (reference sequence). CDR3 length: 14 amino acids. The CDR3 region is CASSIRTVSYEQYF. The CDR3 coding sequence is TGTGCCAGTAGTATACGGACAGTCTCCTACGAGCAGTACTTC.

A few counts support this clone. This chain uses TRBV5-6 with TRBJ1-5, with unresolved D. The ends were cut back, 6 bases at V and 2 bases at J, with 15 bases in the middle. Germline CDR1 is SGHDT and CDR2 is YYEEEE. The CDR3 is 15 residues long. The CDR3 reads CASTRGFVGNQPQHF. For the CDR3, the DNA is TGTGCCAGCACACGGGGTTTCGTGGGCAATCAGCCCCAGCATTTT.

V is TRBV5-1 and J is TRBJ2-3, with TRBD2 matching 7 bases. This CDR3 has 18 residues. The J segment lost 2 bases and the V segment lost 1 base, leaving 13 bases of the junction unmatched. Germline V gene data show CDR1 as SGHRS and CDR2 as YFSETQ. The CDR3 bases are TGCGCCAGCAGCTTGACCCCAGGCGGCGGGAGATCCACAGATACGCAGTATTTT. It encodes CASSLTPGGGRSTDTQYF.

The rearrangement joins TRBV5-4 to TRBJ2-6; D is ambiguous. This CDR3 has 13 residues. In germline, CDR1 is SGHNT, CDR2 YYREEE (reference sequence). The germline V and J ends were trimmed by 5 bases and 2 bases, with 5 bases remaining between them. DNA of the CDR3: TGTGCCAGCAGGGCACCTGGGGCCAACGTCCTGACTTTC. It yields the protein CASRAPGANVLTF.

The V and J genes are TRBV28 and TRBJ1-2; no firm D call. This CDR3 spans 15 amino acids. V dropped 5 bases and J dropped 6 bases, with 19 bases sitting between them. Germline V gene lookup returns CDR1 MDHEN and CDR2 SYDVKM. CDR3: CASSLPERELHGYTF. In DNA, the CDR3 is TGTGCCAGCAGTCTCCCGGAAAGGGAGCTCCATGGCTACACCTTC.

The chain recombines TRBV7-9 with TRBJ1-2; unclear D gene. The V end lost 0 bases, the J end lost 1 base, and 3 bases lay between the germline ends. There are 13 residues in the CDR3. The germline CDR1 and CDR2 sequences are SEHNR and FQNEAQ (reference sequence). CDR3 protein: CASSLAVNYGYTF. CDR3 nucleotide sequence: TGTGCCAGCAGCTTAGCCGTTAACTATGGCTACACCTTC.

Here the CDR3 reads CASSFRGGAMDTQYF. For the CDR3, the DNA is TGCGCCAGCAGCTTCCGCGGGGGGGCTATGGATACGCAGTATTTT. The V gene is TRBV5-1, the J gene TRBJ2-3; 9 bases are a match to TRBD2. The CDR3 extends over 15 amino acids. In germline, CDR1 is SGHRS, CDR2 YFSETQ. J lost 6 bases, V lost 2 bases, and 7 bases had no gene match.